The T cell receptor beta chain described here comes from a study of blood T cell repertoires in COVID-19. The repertoire was sequenced with immunoSEQ multiplex PCR; TCRdb's copy has only in-frame clones and lacks some. Among around 300,000 clones listed, around 86% were seen once. The CDR3 consists of 14 residues. In germline, CDR1 is MNHEY, CDR2 SMNVEV (reference sequence). V was pared by 0 bases and J by 4 bases, with 9 bases between. This clone appeared a single time. Different DNA sequences within this sample yield the same CDR3. This clonotype was obtained from a woman aged 30 to 39 with active or convalescent COVID-19. Source material: peripheral blood. The chain joins TRBV27 to TRBJ1-1, with D possibly matching TRBD1 (5 bases). The CDR3 region is CASSLSGGGTEAFF. The CDR3 nucleotides read TGTGCCAGCAGTTTATCGGGGGGGGGCACTGAAGCTTTCTTT.